This TCR beta chain derives from a study of T-cell memory formation after mild COVID-19. Across the study: TCR clusters showed largely donor specificity. General study points: Some responding clones appeared in pre-infection memory, suggesting cross-reactive memory joined. There was a balanced CD4/CD8 profile in clones contracting day 15 to 85, and later expanders leaned CD4+. Among contracting clones, CD4+ were mainly CM/EM and CD8+ enriched in EMRA.

TCRdb used MiXCR to reprocess the 5' RACE reads, holding one entry per CDR3 protein. The data hold roughly 280,000 distinct CDR3 sequences, with about a sixth observed a single time. The CDR3 spans 14 residues. The germline V gene has CDR1 SNHLY and CDR2 FYNNEI. Trimming cost V 11 bases and J 6 bases, with 23 bases left between them. This clonotype was detected only a few times. Its specificity is not known. Sequencing input: PBMCs or a T cell subset sorted from them (not recorded which). The chain is built from TRBV2 and TRBJ2-7, with D possibly called TRBD1 or TRBD2 (5 bases each). The receptor's source is a man aged 18 to 35 who had mild COVID-19 (a few samples of this study predate the infection). Cell type and time point are not known. The CDR3 nucleotides read TGTGCCGGAACCGGGACGGCAAGGGATGGCGAGCAGTACTTC. Its translation is CAGTGTARDGEQYF.